The 6 T cell receptor beta chains below were found in one sample sequenced in a study of OX40 agonist ivuxolimab in advanced cancers. Library preparation was by the immunoSEQ multiplex PCR assay. Imported from immuneACCESS, the table was reduced by TCRdb to in-frame sequences with V and J called. These copies leave out some clones; in studies compared against another copy, an unresolved V gene accounts for under half, and the cause of the remainder is not known. This sample has some 100,000 clones in its table, and 85% to 90% of those were observed once. Around 1.8% of the sample comes from the top ten. The source was CD4+ or CD8+ T cells sorted from blood, collected in a trial of the OX40 agonist ivuxolimab. The source of these receptors is an adult with an advanced solid tumor such as melanoma, head and neck, liver or kidney cancer.

J is TRBJ1-1 and V is TRBV12-1; TRBD1, the table's D call, lacks a check against the DNA. TRBV12-1 is assigned pseudogene status. There are 15 residues in the CDR3. The CDR3 reads CASSYTGGKNTEAFF. DNA for the CDR3: TGTGCCAGCAGCTACACAGGGGGCAAAAACACTGAAGCTTTCTTT.

V and J are TRBV21-1 and TRBJ2-7; TRBD2 is the table's D call, not checked against the DNA. TRBV21-1 is shown as a pseudogene. The CDR3 is 17 residues long. The DNA for the CDR3 is TGTGCCAGCAGCAAAACCCAGACTAGTTCATTGGCCTACGAGCAGTACTTC. Its protein product is CASSKTQTSSLAYEQYF.

The chain uses TRBV28 and TRBJ1-2, with D uncertain. Trimming left V 11 bases short and J 4 bases short, with 20 bases between. CDR1 is MDHEN, CDR2 SYDVKM, per germline. CDR3 size: 14 residues. For the CDR3, the DNA is TGTGCCGGGTCCCGGGGAGGGCTCCCCTATGGCTACACCTTC. Encoded protein: CAGSRGGLPYGYTF.

The chain couples TRBV13 to TRBJ2-7; 10 bases agree with TRBD2. The CDR3 is 15 amino acids. Losses at the gene ends were 5 bases for V and 7 bases for J; bases not matched to a gene: 11. Germline V lookup: CDR1 PRHDT, CDR2 FYEKMQ (reference sequence). The CDR3 spells CASSPKAGGPGEQYF. CDR3 coding DNA: TGTGCCAGCAGCCCTAAAGCGGGAGGGCCTGGAGAGCAGTACTTC.

CDR3 sequence: CASSLALPYEQYF. DNA of the CDR3: TGTGCCAGCAGTCTAGCGCTCCCCTACGAGCAGTACTTC. The J gene is TRBJ2-7, the V gene TRBV28; perhaps TRBD2 as D (6 bases). CDR3 size: 13 residues. Germline CDR1 MDHEN, CDR2 SYDVKM. V was pared by 5 bases and J by 2 bases, with 10 bases between.

This chain joins TRBV2 and TRBJ2-2; 8 nucleotides line up with TRBD1. The V segment lost 2 bases and the J segment 6 bases; nucleotides outside the gene matches: 5. Germline-derived CDR1 and CDR2 are SNHLY and FYNNEI. This CDR3 has 15 amino acids. CDR3 amino acids: CASSEQTGAPGELFF. The DNA for the CDR3 is TGTGCCAGCAGTGAACAGACAGGGGCTCCCGGGGAGCTGTTTTTT.